The clone carrying this T cell receptor beta chain was counted once. Treatment meaning: preoperative locoregional IRX-2 cytokine immunotherapy. Per germline, CDR1 SGHNT and CDR2 YENEEA. Trimming at V came to 5 bases and at J to 4 bases, leaving 8 bases not matched to a gene. The CDR3 consists of 15 residues. Produced via immunoSEQ multiplex PCR; TCRdb's table is partial and in-frame only. This table holds roughly 24,000 clones, roughly four fifths found once. This sample was taken from a study of preoperative IRX-2 immunotherapy in early breast cancer. The sequence was obtained from a human donor with breast cancer. The V call is TRBV11-3, the J call TRBJ1-3, with 7 bases lining up with TRBD1. The sequencing used lymph node tissue, collected after IRX-2 immunotherapy. The DNA of the CDR3 is TGTGCCAGCAGCCTAGGACAGGTGGGGGGAAACACCATATATTTT. Residues: CASSLGQVGGNTIYF.